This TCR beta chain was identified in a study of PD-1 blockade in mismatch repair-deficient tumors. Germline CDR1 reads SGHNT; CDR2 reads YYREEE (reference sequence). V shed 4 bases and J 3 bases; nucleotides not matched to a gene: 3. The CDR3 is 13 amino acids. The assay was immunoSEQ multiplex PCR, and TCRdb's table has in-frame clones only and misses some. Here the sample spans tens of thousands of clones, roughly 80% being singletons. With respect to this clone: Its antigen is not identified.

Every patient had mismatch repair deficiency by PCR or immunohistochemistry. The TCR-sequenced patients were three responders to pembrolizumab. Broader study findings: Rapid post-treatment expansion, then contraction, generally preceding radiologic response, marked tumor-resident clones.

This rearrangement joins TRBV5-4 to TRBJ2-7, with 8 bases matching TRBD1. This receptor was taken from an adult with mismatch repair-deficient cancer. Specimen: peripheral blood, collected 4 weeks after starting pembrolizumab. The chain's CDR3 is CASSKGQDYEQYF. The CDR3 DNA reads TGTGCCAGCAGCAAGGGACAGGACTACGAGCAGTACTTC. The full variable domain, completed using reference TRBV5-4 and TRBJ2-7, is ETGVTQSPTHLIKTRGQQVTLRCSSQSGHNTVSWYQQALGQGPQFIFQYYREEENGRGNFPPRFSGLQFPNYSSELNVNALELDDSALYLCASSKGQDYEQYFGPGTRLTVT.